This T cell receptor beta chain was sequenced during a study of technical replicates of blood from a handful of donors. Generated by immunoSEQ multiplex PCR, the TCRdb table keeps only in-frame clones and is missing some. The table has roughly 72,000 clones, roughly 94% seen once. Between the trimmed V and J ends, which lost 4 bases and 6 bases, there was a span of 8 bases. The CDR3 sequence is 12 residues long. Germline values: CDR1 SGHTS, CDR2 YDEGEE. The rearrangement joins TRBV5-8 to TRBJ1-5; possible D gene TRBD1, 5 bases. The sequencing sample was made of T cells isolated from PBMCs. The source is a human donor in good health. The CDR3 nucleotides read TGTGCCAGCAGCCAAGGGGTTCAGCCCCAGCATTTT. It is translated as CASSQGVQPQHF.